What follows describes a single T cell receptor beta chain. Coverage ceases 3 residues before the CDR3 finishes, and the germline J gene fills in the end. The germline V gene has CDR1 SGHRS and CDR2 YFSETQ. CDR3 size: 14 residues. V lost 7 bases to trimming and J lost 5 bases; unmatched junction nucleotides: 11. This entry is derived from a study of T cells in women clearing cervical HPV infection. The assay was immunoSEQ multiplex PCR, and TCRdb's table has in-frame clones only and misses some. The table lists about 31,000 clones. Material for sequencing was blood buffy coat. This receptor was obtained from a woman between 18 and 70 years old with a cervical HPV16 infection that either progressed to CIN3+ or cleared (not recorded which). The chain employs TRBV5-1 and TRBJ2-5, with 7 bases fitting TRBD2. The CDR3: CASGSGRGGETQYF. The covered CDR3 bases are TGCGCCAGCGGATCCGGGCGGGGAGGGGAGACC.